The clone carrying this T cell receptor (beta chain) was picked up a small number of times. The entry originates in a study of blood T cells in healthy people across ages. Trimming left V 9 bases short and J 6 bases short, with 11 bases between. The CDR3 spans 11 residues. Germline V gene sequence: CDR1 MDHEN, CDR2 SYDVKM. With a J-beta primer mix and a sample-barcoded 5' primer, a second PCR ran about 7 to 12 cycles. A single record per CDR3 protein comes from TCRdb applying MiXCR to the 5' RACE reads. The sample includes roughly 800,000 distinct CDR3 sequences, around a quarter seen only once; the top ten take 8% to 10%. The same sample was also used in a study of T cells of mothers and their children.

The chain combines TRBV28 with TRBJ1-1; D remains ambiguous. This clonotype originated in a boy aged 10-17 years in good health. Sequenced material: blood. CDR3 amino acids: CASLSSSEAFF. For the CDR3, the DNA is TGTGCCAGTCTAAGTTCGTCTGAAGCTTTCTTT. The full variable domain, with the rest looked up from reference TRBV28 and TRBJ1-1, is DVKVTQSSRYLVKRTGEKVFLECVQDMDHENMFWYRQDPGLGLRLIYFSYDVKMKEKGDIPEGYSVSREKKERFSLILESASTNQTSMYLCASLSSSEAFFGQGTRLTVV.